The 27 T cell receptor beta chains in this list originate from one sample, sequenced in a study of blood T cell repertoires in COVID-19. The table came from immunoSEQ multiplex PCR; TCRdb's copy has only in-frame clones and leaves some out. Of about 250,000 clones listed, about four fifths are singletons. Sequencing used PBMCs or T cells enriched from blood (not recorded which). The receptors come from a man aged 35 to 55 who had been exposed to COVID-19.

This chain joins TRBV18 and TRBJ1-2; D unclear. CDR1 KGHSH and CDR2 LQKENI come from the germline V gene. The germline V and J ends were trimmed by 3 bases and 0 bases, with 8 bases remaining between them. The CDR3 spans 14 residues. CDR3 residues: CASSPPAANYGYTF. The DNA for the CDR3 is TGTGCCAGCTCACCGCCGGCGGCTAACTATGGCTACACCTTC.

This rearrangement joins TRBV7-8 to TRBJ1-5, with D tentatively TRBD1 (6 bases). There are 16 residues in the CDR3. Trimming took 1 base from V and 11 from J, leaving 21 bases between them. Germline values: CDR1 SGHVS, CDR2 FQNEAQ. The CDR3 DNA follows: TGTGCCAGCAGCTTAGGAACCGGGACACCTGAAGGGGCCCAGCATTTT. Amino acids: CASSLGTGTPEGAQHF.

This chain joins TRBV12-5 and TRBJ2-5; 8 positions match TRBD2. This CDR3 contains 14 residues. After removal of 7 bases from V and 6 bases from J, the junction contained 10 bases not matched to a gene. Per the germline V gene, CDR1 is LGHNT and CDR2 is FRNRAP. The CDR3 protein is CASALGGGWKTQYF. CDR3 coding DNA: TGTGCTAGTGCCCTCGGGGGGGGATGGAAGACCCAGTACTTC. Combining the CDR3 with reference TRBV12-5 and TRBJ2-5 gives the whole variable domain DARVTQTPRHKVTEMGQEVTMRCQPILGHNTVFWYRQTMMQGLELLAYFRNRAPLDDSGMPKDRFSAEMPDATLATLKIQPSEPRDSAVYFCASALGGGWKTQYFGPGTRLLVL.

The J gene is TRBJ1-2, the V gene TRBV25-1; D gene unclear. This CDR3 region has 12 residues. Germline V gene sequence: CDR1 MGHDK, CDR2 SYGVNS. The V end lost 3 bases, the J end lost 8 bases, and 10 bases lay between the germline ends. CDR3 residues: CASSEWSGGYTF. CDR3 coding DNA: TGTGCCAGCAGTGAGTGGTCCGGGGGCTACACCTTC.

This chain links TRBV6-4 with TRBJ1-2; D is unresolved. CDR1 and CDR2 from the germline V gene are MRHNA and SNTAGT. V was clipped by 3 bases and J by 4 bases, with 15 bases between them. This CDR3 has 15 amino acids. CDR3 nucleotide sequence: TGTGCCAGCAGTGAGTCAACGGGATCCGGCTATGGCTACACCTTC. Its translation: CASSESTGSGYGYTF.

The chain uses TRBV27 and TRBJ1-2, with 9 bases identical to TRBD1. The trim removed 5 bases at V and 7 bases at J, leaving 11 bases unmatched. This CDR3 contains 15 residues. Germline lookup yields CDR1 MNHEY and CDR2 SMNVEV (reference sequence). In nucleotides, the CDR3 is TGTGCCAGCAGTGGTACAGGGGGCGAAGGTTTTGGCTACACCTTC. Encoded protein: CASSGTGGEGFGYTF.

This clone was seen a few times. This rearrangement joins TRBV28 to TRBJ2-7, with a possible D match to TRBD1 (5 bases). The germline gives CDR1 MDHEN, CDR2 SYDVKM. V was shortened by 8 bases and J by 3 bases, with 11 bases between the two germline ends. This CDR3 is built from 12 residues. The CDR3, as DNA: TGTGCCAGCTTTAACAGGTTCTACGAGCAGTACTTC. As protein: CASFNRFYEQYF.

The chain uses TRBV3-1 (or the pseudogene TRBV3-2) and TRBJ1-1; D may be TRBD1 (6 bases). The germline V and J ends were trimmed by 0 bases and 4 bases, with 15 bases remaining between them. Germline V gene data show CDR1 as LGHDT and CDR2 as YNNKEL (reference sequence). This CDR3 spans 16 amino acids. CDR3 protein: CASSQEVPRGSTEAFF. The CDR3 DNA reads TGTGCCAGCAGCCAAGAGGTCCCGAGGGGGAGCACTGAAGCTTTCTTT.

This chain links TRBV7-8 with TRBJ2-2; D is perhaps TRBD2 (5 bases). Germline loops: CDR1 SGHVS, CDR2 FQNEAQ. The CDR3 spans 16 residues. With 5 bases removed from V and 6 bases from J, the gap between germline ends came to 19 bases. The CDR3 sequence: CASSPRLGRGSGELFF. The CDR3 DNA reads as TGTGCCAGCAGCCCCCGATTAGGGAGAGGGTCCGGGGAGCTGTTTTTT.

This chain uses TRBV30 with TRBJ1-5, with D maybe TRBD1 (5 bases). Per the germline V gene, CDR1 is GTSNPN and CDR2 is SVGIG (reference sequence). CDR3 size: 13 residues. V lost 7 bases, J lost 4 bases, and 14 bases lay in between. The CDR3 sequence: CASSGGANQPQHF. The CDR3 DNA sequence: TGTGCCTCATCCGGGGGTGCTAATCAGCCCCAGCATTTT.

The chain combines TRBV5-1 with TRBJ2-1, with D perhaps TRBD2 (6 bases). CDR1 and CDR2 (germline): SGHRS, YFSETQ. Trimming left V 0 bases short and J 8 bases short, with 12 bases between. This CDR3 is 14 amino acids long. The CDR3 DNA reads TGCGCCAGCAGCTTGGGACGGGAGTTTGATGAGCAGTTCTTC. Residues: CASSLGREFDEQFF.

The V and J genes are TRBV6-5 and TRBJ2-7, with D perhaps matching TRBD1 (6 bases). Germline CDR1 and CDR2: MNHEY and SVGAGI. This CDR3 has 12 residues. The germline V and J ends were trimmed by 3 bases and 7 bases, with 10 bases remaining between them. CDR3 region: CASSYWQGEQYF. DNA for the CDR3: TGTGCCAGCAGTTATTGGCAGGGGGAGCAGTACTTC.

Here the CDR3 DNA reads TGCAGCGCCAAGACAGAAAACACTGAAGCTTTCTTT. Translating it yields CSAKTENTEAFF. This rearrangement joins TRBV29-1 to TRBJ1-1, with D tentatively TRBD1 (5 bases). This CDR3 has 12 residues. Trimming took off 7 bases at V and 2 bases at J, with 11 bases between the two ends. Germline CDR1 is SQVTM and CDR2 is ANQGSEA.

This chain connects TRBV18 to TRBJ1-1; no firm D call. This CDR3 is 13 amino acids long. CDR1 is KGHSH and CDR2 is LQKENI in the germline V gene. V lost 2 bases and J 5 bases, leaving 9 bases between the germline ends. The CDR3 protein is CASSPSGVTEAFF. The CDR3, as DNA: TGTGCCAGCTCACCATCCGGGGTTACTGAAGCTTTCTTT.

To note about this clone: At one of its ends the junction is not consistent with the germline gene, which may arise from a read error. The CDR3: CASSLSRQLKTEAFF. Written as DNA, the CDR3 is TGTGCCAGCAGCTTGAGCCGACAGTTGAAGACTGAAGCTTTCTTT. The rearrangement links TRBV5-6 to TRBJ1-1; possible D gene TRBD1, 5 bases. This CDR3 has 15 residues. Germline assignment: CDR1 SGHDT and CDR2 YYEEEE. Using reference TRBV5-6 and TRBJ1-1 for the parts outside the CDR3, the full variable domain is DAGVTQSPTHLIKTRGQQVTLRCSPKSGHDTVSWYQQALGQGPQFIFQYYEEEERQRGNFPDRFSGHQFPNYSSELNVNALLLGDSALYLCASSLSRQLKTEAFFGQGTRLTVV.

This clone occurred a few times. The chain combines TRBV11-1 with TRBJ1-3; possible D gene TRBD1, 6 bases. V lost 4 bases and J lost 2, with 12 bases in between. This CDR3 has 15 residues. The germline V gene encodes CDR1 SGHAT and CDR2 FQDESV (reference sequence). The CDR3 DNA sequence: TGTGCCAGCAGCTCGGCCGGGACACCTGGAAACACCATATATTTT. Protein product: CASSSAGTPGNTIYF.

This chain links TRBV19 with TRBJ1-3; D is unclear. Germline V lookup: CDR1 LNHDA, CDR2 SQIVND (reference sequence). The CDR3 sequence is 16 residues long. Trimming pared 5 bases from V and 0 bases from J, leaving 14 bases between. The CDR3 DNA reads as TGTGCCAGTAGTCCAACTGAGCGCCACTCTGGAAACACCATATATTTT. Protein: CASSPTERHSGNTIYF.

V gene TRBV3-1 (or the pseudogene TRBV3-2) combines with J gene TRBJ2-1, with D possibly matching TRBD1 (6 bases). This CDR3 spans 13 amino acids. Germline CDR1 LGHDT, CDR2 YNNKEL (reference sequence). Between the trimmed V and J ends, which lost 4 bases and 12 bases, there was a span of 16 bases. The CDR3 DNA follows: TGTGCCAGCAGCCTCCGAGGGGGAGACAGGCAGTTCTTC. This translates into CASSLRGGDRQFF.

The CDR3: CASSLGEGNTIYF. The CDR3 nucleotides are TGTGCCAGCTCATTGGGAGAAGGAAACACCATATATTTT. V is TRBV18 and J is TRBJ1-3; no clear D. Germline CDR1 and CDR2: KGHSH and LQKENI. The V gene lost 5 bases and the J gene lost 4 bases, with 9 bases spanning the gap. This CDR3 region has 13 residues. The variable domain in full, with the rest retrieved from reference TRBV18 and TRBJ1-3, is NAGVMQNPRHLVRRRGQEARLRCSPMKGHSHVYWYRQLPEEGLKFMVYLQKENIIDESGMPKERFSAEFPKEGPSILRIQQVVRGDSAAYFCASSLGEGNTIYFGEGSWLTVV.

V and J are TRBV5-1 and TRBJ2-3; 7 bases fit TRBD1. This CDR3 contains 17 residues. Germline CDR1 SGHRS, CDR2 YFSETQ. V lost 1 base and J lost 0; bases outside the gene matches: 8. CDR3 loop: CASSLTTKTGSTDTQYF. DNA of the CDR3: TGCGCCAGCAGCTTGACCACTAAGACAGGGAGCACAGATACGCAGTATTTT.

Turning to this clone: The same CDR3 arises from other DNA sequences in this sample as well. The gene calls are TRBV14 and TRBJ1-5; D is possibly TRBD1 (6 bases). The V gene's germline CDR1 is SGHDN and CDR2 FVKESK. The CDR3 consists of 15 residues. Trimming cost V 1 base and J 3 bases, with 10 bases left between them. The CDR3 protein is CASSQGGGFNQPQHF. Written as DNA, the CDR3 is TGTGCCAGCAGCCAAGGAGGGGGTTTCAATCAGCCCCAGCATTTT.

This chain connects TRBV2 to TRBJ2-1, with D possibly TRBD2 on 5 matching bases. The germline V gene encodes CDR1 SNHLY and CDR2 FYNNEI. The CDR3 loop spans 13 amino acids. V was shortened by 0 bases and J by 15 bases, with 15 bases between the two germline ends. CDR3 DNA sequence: TGTGCCAGCAGTGAAGCCCTACTAGGTAGACGGTTCTTC. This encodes CASSEALLGRRFF.

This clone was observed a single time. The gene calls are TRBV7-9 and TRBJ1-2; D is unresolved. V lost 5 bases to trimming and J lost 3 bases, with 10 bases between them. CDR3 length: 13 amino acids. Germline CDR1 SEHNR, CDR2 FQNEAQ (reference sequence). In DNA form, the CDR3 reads TGTGCCAGCAGCCGTTCCGGTGACTATGGCTACACCTTC. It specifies CASSRSGDYGYTF.

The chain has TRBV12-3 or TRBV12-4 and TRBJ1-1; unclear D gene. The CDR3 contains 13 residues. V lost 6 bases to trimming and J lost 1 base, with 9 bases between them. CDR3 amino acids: CASRNIQNTEAFF. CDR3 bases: TGTGCCAGCAGGAACATTCAGAACACTGAAGCTTTCTTT.

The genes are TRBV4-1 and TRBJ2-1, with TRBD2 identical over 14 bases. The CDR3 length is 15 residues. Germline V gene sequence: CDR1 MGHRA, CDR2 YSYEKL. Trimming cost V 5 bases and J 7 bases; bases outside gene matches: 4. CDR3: CASSVGLAGANEQFF. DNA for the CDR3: TGCGCCAGCAGCGTGGGACTAGCGGGAGCGAATGAGCAGTTCTTC.

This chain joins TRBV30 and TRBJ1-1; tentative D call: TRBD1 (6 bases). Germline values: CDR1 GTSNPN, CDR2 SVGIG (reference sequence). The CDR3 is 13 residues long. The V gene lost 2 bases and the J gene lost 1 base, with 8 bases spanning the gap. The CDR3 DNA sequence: TGTGCCTGGAGTATAGGGGGGAACACTGAAGCTTTCTTT. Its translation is CAWSIGGNTEAFF.

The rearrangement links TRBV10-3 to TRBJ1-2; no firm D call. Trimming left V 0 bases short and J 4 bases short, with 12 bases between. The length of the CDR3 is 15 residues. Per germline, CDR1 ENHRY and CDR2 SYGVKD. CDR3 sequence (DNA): TGTGCCATCAGTGAGTCAGACAATCAAGCCTATGGCTACACCTTC. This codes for CAISESDNQAYGYTF.